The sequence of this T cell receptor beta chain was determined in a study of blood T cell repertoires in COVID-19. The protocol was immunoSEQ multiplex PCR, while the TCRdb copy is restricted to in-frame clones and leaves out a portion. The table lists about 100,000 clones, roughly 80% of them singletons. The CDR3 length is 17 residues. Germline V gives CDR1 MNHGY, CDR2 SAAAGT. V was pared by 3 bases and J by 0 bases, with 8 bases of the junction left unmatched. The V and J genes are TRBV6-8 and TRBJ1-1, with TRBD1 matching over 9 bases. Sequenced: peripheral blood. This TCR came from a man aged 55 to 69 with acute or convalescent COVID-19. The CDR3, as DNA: TGTGCCAGCAGTTATTTCGGGACAGGGTTTCTGAACACTGAAGCTTTCTTT. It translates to CASSYFGTGFLNTEAFF.